This passage covers 10 T cell receptor beta chains from one sample sequenced in a study of blood T cell repertoires in COVID-19. Assay: immunoSEQ multiplex PCR; the TCRdb copy retains only in-frame clones and omits some. The sample has some 140,000 clones, almost 85% seen once. The sequenced sample was PBMCs or T cells enriched from blood (not recorded which). Source of these receptors: a man aged 35 to 55 with acute COVID-19.

This clone turned up a few times. This chain connects TRBV7-8 to TRBJ1-1, with 8 bases matching TRBD1. Germline-derived CDR1 and CDR2 are SGHVS and FQNEAQ. V was pared by 4 bases and J by 0 bases, with 4 bases of the junction left unmatched. This CDR3 is 15 amino acids long. For the CDR3, the DNA is TGTGCCAGCAGCTCATACAGGGGGGTGAACACTGAAGCTTTCTTT. Translated, it gives CASSSYRGVNTEAFF. The entire variable domain, with the rest obtained from reference TRBV7-8 and TRBJ1-1, is as follows: GAGVSQSPRYKVAKRGQDVALRCDPISGHVSLFWYQQALGQGPEFLTYFQNEAQLDKSGLPSDRFFAERPEGSVSTLKIQRTQQEDSAVYLCASSSYRGVNTEAFFGQGTRLTVV.

The rearrangement uses TRBV7-9 and TRBJ2-3; TRBD2 agrees at 11 bases. The germline V gene has CDR1 SEHNR and CDR2 FQNEAQ (reference sequence). V shed 4 bases and J 4 bases; nucleotides not matched to a gene: 10. The CDR3 loop spans 17 amino acids. The DNA of the CDR3 is TGTGCCAGCAGCTCACCCCGTACTAGCGGGAGCGCAGATACGCAGTATTTT. It codes for CASSSPRTSGSADTQYF.

This chain connects TRBV3-1 (or the pseudogene TRBV3-2) to TRBJ2-3; tentatively, D is TRBD1 (6 bases). Trimming cost V 5 bases and J 0 bases, with 15 bases left between them. CDR1 is LGHDT, CDR2 YNNKEL, per germline (reference sequence). This CDR3 is 16 amino acids long. CDR3 region: CASSYHTGFSTDTQYF. In nucleotides, the CDR3 is TGTGCCAGCAGCTACCATACAGGGTTCAGCACAGATACGCAGTATTTT.

This clone has only one observation. This chain connects TRBV5-1 to TRBJ1-1; 7 bases are a match to TRBD1. The CDR3 loop spans 16 amino acids. J lost 0 bases, V lost 2 bases, and 7 bases had no gene match. Germline-derived CDR1 and CDR2 are SGHRS and YFSETQ. CDR3 loop: CASSFDRASMNTEAFF. The CDR3 nucleotides read TGCGCCAGCAGCTTTGACAGGGCCTCAATGAACACTGAAGCTTTCTTT. The whole variable domain, remainder taken from reference TRBV5-1 and TRBJ1-1, is KAGVTQTPRYLIKTRGQQVTLSCSPISGHRSVSWYQQTPGQGLQFLFEYFSETQRNKGNFPGRFSGRQFSNSRSEMNVSTLELGDSALYLCASSFDRASMNTEAFFGQGTRLTVV.

The J gene is TRBJ2-1, the V gene TRBV7-9; weak D call: TRBD1 (5 bases). Germline CDR1 reads SEHNR; CDR2 reads FQNEAQ (reference sequence). The length of the CDR3 is 19 residues. Between the trimmed V and J ends, which lost 0 bases and 1 base, there was a span of 19 bases. The DNA for the CDR3 is TGTGCCAGCAGCTTAGCGGGTGTAGCCCGGAAGGGGTCCTACAATGAGCAGTTCTTC. This sequence encodes CASSLAGVARKGSYNEQFF.

This sequence joins TRBV6-5 and TRBJ2-7; tentative D call: TRBD2 (6 bases). V gave up 6 bases and J gave up 3 bases, with 12 bases separating them. Looked up from germline, CDR1 is MNHEY and CDR2 is SVGAGI. The CDR3 length is 13 residues. CDR3 in amino acids: CASSPEGNYEQYF. For the CDR3, the DNA is TGTGCCAGCAGCCCGGAGGGTAACTACGAGCAGTACTTC.

The chain combines TRBV30 with TRBJ2-1; 9 bases are a match to TRBD2. The CDR3 extends over 13 amino acids. Germline V gives CDR1 GTSNPN, CDR2 SVGIG (reference sequence). V gave up 8 bases and J gave up 7 bases; unmatched junction bases: 9. CDR3 DNA sequence: TGTGCCGTAGAGGCGGGAGGGAGGAATGAGCAGTTCTTC. Amino acid sequence: CAVEAGGRNEQFF.

Remarks on this clone: The sample contains more than one DNA sequence encoding this CDR3. The V gene is TRBV5-1, the J gene TRBJ1-1; D may be TRBD1 (5 bases). Germline values: CDR1 SGHRS, CDR2 YFSETQ. The CDR3 loop spans 14 amino acids. Trimming removed 0 bases at V and 1 base at J, with 7 bases between. The CDR3 bases are TGCGCCAGCAGCTTGGCGCAGGGGAACACTGAAGCTTTCTTT. Protein sequence: CASSLAQGNTEAFF.

The chain carries TRBV18 and TRBJ2-2, with 9 bases that match TRBD2. Losses at the gene ends were 2 bases for V and 2 bases for J; bases not matched to a gene: 6. The CDR3 contains 17 residues. The germline V gene encodes CDR1 KGHSH and CDR2 LQKENI. The CDR3 loop reads CASSPIISGGNTGELFF. The CDR3 coding sequence is TGTGCCAGCTCACCAATCATTAGCGGGGGAAACACCGGGGAGCTGTTTTTT.

This clone was picked up one time. The genes are TRBV6-5 and TRBJ1-6; D is uncertain. Per germline, CDR1 MNHEY and CDR2 SVGAGI. The CDR3 covers 14 residues. The V end lost 7 bases, the J end lost 8 bases, and 15 bases lay between the germline ends. The CDR3 bases are TGTGCCAGCAAACCACAGTCCTTCCATTCACCCCTCCACTTT. Translating it yields CASKPQSFHSPLHF.